Below are 21 T cell receptor beta chains sequenced from a single sample in a study of T-cell reconstitution after alpha-beta-depleted transplantation in children (dated by TCRdb to 2016 to 2017). Library prep was done by PCR. TCRdb records Illumina HiSeq 2500 as the sequencer. Molecular barcoding was employed in the preparation of TCR libraries, with unique molecular identifiers being used to normalize TCRbeta repertoire quantification. TCRdb itself trimmed the public reads at Q25 with fastp, ran MiXCR and retained productive beta chains. Rows are unified per CDR3 protein, each entry keeping the most common DNA and genes. For this sample the table gives over 400,000 distinct CDR3 sequences, of which approximately 12% were detected only once. The top ten hold less than 6.5% of the sample. The sample in question was PBMCs from the stem cell graft donor, obtained from the stem cell graft. These receptors were collected from a human donor who donated a stem cell graft to a child with combined immunodeficiency.

This clonotype turned up a few times. The chain joins TRBV13 to TRBJ1-1; D is undetermined. Germline loops: CDR1 PRHDT, CDR2 FYEKMQ (reference sequence). Deletions cut 2 bases from V and 3 bases from J, with 7 bases between. The CDR3 length is 13 residues. The CDR3 DNA reads TGTGCCAGCAGCTTAAAACAGCACACTGAAGCTTTCTTT. This codes for CASSLKQHTEAFF. The full variable domain, its missing parts supplied by reference TRBV13 and TRBJ1-1, is AAGVIQSPRHLIKEKRETATLKCYPIPRHDTVYWYQQGPGQDPQFLISFYEKMQSDKGSIPDRFSAQQFSDYHSELNMSSLELGDSALYFCASSLKQHTEAFFGQGTRLTVV.

This clonotype was seen a handful of times. V usage is TRBV12-3 or TRBV12-4 and J usage is TRBJ2-5; D not resolved. This CDR3 comprises 13 residues. Trimming left V 1 base short and J 4 bases short, with 7 bases between. This chain's CDR3 is CASSLELLETQYF. The CDR3 DNA is TGTGCCAGCAGTTTAGAACTACTAGAGACCCAGTACTTC.

This clonotype showed up just a few times. The CDR3 region is CAISPGSQETQYF. The CDR3 DNA reads TGTGCCATCAGTCCCGGGAGCCAAGAGACCCAGTACTTC. The chain employs TRBV10-3 and TRBJ2-5, with D perhaps matching TRBD2 (6 bases). This CDR3 is 13 amino acids long. V was shortened by 5 bases and J by 1 base, with 8 bases between the two germline ends. Germline loops: CDR1 ENHRY, CDR2 SYGVKD.

This clonotype showed up just a few times. V is TRBV5-5 and J is TRBJ2-2, with 9 bases that match TRBD1. The CDR3 contains 16 residues. Germline V gene data show CDR1 as SGHKS and CDR2 as YYEKEE (reference sequence). V shed 2 bases, J shed 5 bases, and the junction held 7 bases outside the gene matches. The CDR3 here is CASSFRRQGGTGELFF. The CDR3 region has the DNA TGTGCCAGCAGCTTTAGACGACAGGGGGGGACCGGGGAGCTGTTTTTT.

The table lists this clonotype with a few counts. The gene calls are TRBV29-1 and TRBJ2-1, with 7 bases matching TRBD2. The CDR3 sequence is 16 residues long. The junction had 11 bases not matched to a gene; V was cut back by 4 bases and J by 2 bases. Germline V gene lookup returns CDR1 SQVTM and CDR2 ANQGSEA. The CDR3 reads CSVVSGSSGPYNEQFF. The CDR3, as DNA: TGCAGCGTTGTTTCCGGTTCTAGCGGCCCCTACAATGAGCAGTTCTTC.

The rearrangement uses TRBV5-1 and TRBJ2-7, with D possibly being TRBD1 (5 bases). V was cut by 4 bases and J by 2 bases, with 10 bases left in between. This CDR3 has 13 amino acids. Germline V gives CDR1 SGHRS, CDR2 YFSETQ. This chain's CDR3 is CASSPGFPYEQYF. CDR3 DNA: TGCGCCAGCAGCCCAGGGTTTCCCTACGAGCAGTACTTC.

This clonotype was observed many times. The J gene is TRBJ2-3, the V gene TRBV7-3; weak D call: TRBD1 (8 bases). CDR3 length: 14 amino acids. V lost 5 bases and J lost 4, with 13 bases in between. Germline V gene data show CDR1 as SGHTA and CDR2 as FQGTGA. This chain's CDR3 is CASSPTGGADTQYF. In DNA form, the CDR3 reads TGTGCCAGCAGCCCAACAGGGGGGGCAGATACGCAGTATTTT.

The chain employs TRBV12-3 or TRBV12-4 and TRBJ2-7; 7 positions agree with TRBD1. The J segment lost 5 bases and the V segment lost 6 bases, leaving 13 bases of the junction unmatched. The CDR3 totals 15 residues. CDR3 DNA sequence: TGTGCCAGCAGCCCTAGACAGGGTAGAGACCACGAGCAGTACTTC. Protein sequence: CASSPRQGRDHEQYF.

There are many counts of this clonotype. This chain uses TRBV6-2 or TRBV6-3 with TRBJ2-7; tentative D call: TRBD2 (6 bases). Germline CDR1 reads MNHEY; CDR2 reads SVGEGT. CDR3 size: 16 residues. The V end lost 3 bases, the J end lost 6 bases, and 21 bases lay between the germline ends. The CDR3 DNA reads TGTGCCAGCAGTTATCCTTCGAGGGCGCGGGGAAGCGAGCAGTACTTC. It codes for CASSYPSRARGSEQYF.

The CDR3 here is CAISESNSGRGYEQYF. In nucleotides, the CDR3 is TGTGCCATCAGTGAGTCGAACAGCGGGAGAGGATACGAGCAGTACTTC. The chain couples TRBV10-3 to TRBJ2-7, with 8 nucleotides matching TRBD2. Germline V lookup: CDR1 ENHRY, CDR2 SYGVKD. The CDR3 has 16 amino acids. Trimming at V came to 0 bases and at J to 4 bases, leaving 8 bases not matched to a gene.

This clonotype was detected ten times or more. The rearrangement joins TRBV29-1 to TRBJ2-7, with 8 bases matching TRBD1. Germline V gives CDR1 SQVTM, CDR2 ANQGSEA. Trimming at V came to 1 base and at J to 8 bases, leaving 4 bases not matched to a gene. The CDR3 consists of 12 residues. CDR3 nucleotides: TGCAGCGTTGAAGGGACAGGGTTCCAGCAGTACTTC. Translation: CSVEGTGFQQYF.

The genes are TRBV27 and TRBJ2-5; D is perhaps TRBD1 (7 bases). Trimming stripped 5 bases from V and 4 bases from J, with 17 bases between. The CDR3 is 15 residues long. Germline loops: CDR1 MNHEY, CDR2 SMNVEV (reference sequence). CDR3 bases: TGTGCCAGCAGTCTGTCGACAGGGAGGCCAGAGACCCAGTACTTC. As protein: CASSLSTGRPETQYF.

The sample holds a few counts of this clonotype. This chain connects TRBV20-1 to TRBJ2-7; tentatively, D is TRBD1 (6 bases). The CDR3 consists of 11 residues. Germline values: CDR1 DFQATT, CDR2 SNEGSKA (reference sequence). DNA for the CDR3: TGCAGAGCCGCCAGGGGTGACGAGCAGTACTTC. It encodes CRAARGDEQYF.

This clonotype has a handful of counts. This chain connects TRBV20-1 to TRBJ1-6; tentative D call: TRBD1 (6 bases). CDR1 DFQATT and CDR2 SNEGSKA come from the germline V gene (reference sequence). Between the trimmed V and J ends, which lost 2 bases and 5 bases, there was a span of 13 bases. The CDR3 contains 15 residues. The DNA of the CDR3 is TGCAGTGCTAGAAGCCCGGGACAAAATAATTCACCCCTCCACTTT. Its protein is CSARSPGQNNSPLHF.

This chain uses TRBV20-1 with TRBJ1-2, with D unclear. The V gene lost 1 base and the J gene lost 8 bases, with 11 bases spanning the gap. Germline V CDR1 and CDR2: DFQATT, SNEGSKA (reference sequence). This CDR3 has 12 residues. In nucleotides, the CDR3 is TGCAGTGCTAGAGTGGGCGAAATGGGCTACACCTTC. Protein sequence: CSARVGEMGYTF.

This clonotype was recorded at least ten times. The genes are TRBV28 and TRBJ2-5; D might be TRBD1 (6 bases). Germline assignment: CDR1 MDHEN and CDR2 SYDVKM. Trimming removed 5 bases from V and 2 bases from J, with 30 bases in between. This CDR3 has 20 amino acids. The CDR3 sequence is CASSLQGTSRYGRIQETQYF. In nucleotides, the CDR3 is TGTGCCAGCAGTCTTCAGGGGACGTCCCGATATGGACGGATTCAAGAGACCCAGTACTTC.

This clonotype was observed at least ten times. The chain is built from TRBV20-1 and TRBJ2-5; D might be TRBD2 (6 bases). The germline V gene has CDR1 DFQATT and CDR2 SNEGSKA (reference sequence). This CDR3 comprises 15 residues. V gave up 1 base and J gave up 0 bases, with 12 bases separating them. CDR3 DNA sequence: TGCAGTGCTAGAGCGGGGAGCGGGTACCAAGAGACCCAGTACTTC. Its translation is CSARAGSGYQETQYF.

There are many counts of this clonotype. The chain joins TRBV12-3 or TRBV12-4 to TRBJ2-5; D call uncertain. With 6 bases removed from V and 4 bases from J, the gap between germline ends came to 12 bases. The CDR3 length is 13 residues. CDR3 bases: TGTGCCAGCAGCCCCTCTGCTCCAGAGACCCAGTACTTC. Protein product: CASSPSAPETQYF.

The chain couples TRBV18 to TRBJ2-1; no definite D call. V was shortened by 3 bases and J by 5 bases, with 8 bases between the two germline ends. This CDR3 contains 13 residues. Germline CDR1 KGHSH, CDR2 LQKENI. CDR3 loop: CASSPVRNNEQFF. The CDR3 bases are TGTGCCAGCTCACCGGTACGGAACAATGAGCAGTTCTTC.

This clonotype was observed many times. An end of the junction differs from the germline gene, which may be a read error. CDR3 in amino acids: CASSLGQSSYEQYF. CDR3 nucleotide sequence: TGTGCCAGCAGCTTAGGACAGAGCTCCTACGAGCAGTACTTC. V is TRBV5-1 and J is TRBJ2-7; TRBD1 might be the D (6 bases). Germline V gene lookup returns CDR1 SGHRS and CDR2 YFSETQ. CDR3 length: 14 residues.

This clonotype turned up a few times. The chain recombines TRBV12-3 or TRBV12-4 with TRBJ2-5, with TRBD2 as a possible D gene (5 bases). The CDR3 has 16 residues. Trimming left V 3 bases short and J 1 base short, with 15 bases between. Here the CDR3 reads CASSFGFGSAQETQYF. The CDR3 bases are TGTGCCAGCAGTTTTGGGTTTGGTAGCGCCCAAGAGACCCAGTACTTC.